Below are 8 T cell receptor beta chains sequenced from a single sample in a study of control samples from healthy donors and cancer patients. Repertoires were generated with immunoSEQ multiplex PCR, while TCRdb's copy carries only in-frame clones and drops some. The sample has about 92,000 clones; roughly 78% are singletons. Material for sequencing was blood. The receptor set was obtained from a woman aged 60-70 years in good health.

The chain couples TRBV6-4 to TRBJ1-5; no clear D. The CDR3 extends over 13 amino acids. Trimming left V 3 bases short and J 3 bases short, with 6 bases between. Germline CDR1 MRHNA, CDR2 SNTAGT. CDR3 amino acids: CASSDEVNQPQHF. For the CDR3, the DNA is TGTGCCAGCAGTGATGAGGTCAATCAGCCCCAGCATTTT.

This chain connects TRBV15 to TRBJ2-7, with D hard to call. Germline V lookup: CDR1 LNHNV, CDR2 YYDKDF (reference sequence). The CDR3 length is 13 residues. V was shortened by 5 bases and J by 0 bases, with 8 bases between the two germline ends. CDR3 protein: CATSPPSSYEQYF. The CDR3 nucleotides read TGTGCCACCAGCCCACCGAGCTCCTACGAGCAGTACTTC.

A single count supports this clone. The CDR3, as DNA: TGTGCCATCAGTCCCGGGACAGGCCTGAACACTGAAGCTTTCTTT. This encodes CAISPGTGLNTEAFF. This chain joins TRBV10-3 and TRBJ1-1, with 8 bases aligning to TRBD1. The CDR3 spans 15 residues. J was trimmed by 0 bases and V by 5 bases; bases with no gene match: 5. Germline V gene data show CDR1 as ENHRY and CDR2 as SYGVKD.

The chain couples TRBV4-2 to TRBJ1-6, with D perhaps matching TRBD1 (6 bases). CDR1 is LGHNA, CDR2 YNFKEQ, per germline. CDR3 length equals 18 residues. V lost 0 bases and J lost 5, with 17 bases in between. The chain's CDR3 is CASSQDRGGQLNNSPLHF. CDR3 DNA sequence: TGTGCCAGCAGCCAAGATCGCGGGGGGCAGCTAAATAATTCACCCCTCCACTTT.

This clone has only a few counts. V gene TRBV5-1 combines with J gene TRBJ1-6; D might be TRBD1 (6 bases). Per the germline V gene, CDR1 is SGHRS and CDR2 is YFSETQ. The CDR3 sequence is 13 residues long. The ends were cut back, 7 bases at V and 7 bases at J, with 12 bases in the middle. The CDR3 region is CASPLGGNSPLHF. CDR3 bases: TGCGCCAGCCCCCTAGGGGGGAATTCACCCCTCCACTTT.

This clone was recorded a few times. This rearrangement joins TRBV29-1 to TRBJ1-2; D unresolved. Looked up from germline, CDR1 is SQVTM and CDR2 is ANQGSEA. Deletions cut 4 bases from V and 8 bases from J, with 11 bases between. CDR3 length equals 11 residues. The CDR3 is CSVVGGYGYTF. CDR3 sequence (DNA): TGCAGCGTTGTGGGAGGGTACGGCTACACCTTC.

V usage is TRBV24-1 and J usage is TRBJ2-1; D remains unclear. Trimming left V 6 bases short and J 0 bases short, with 17 bases between. From germline, CDR1 is KGHDR and CDR2 SFDVKD. The CDR3 extends over 17 amino acids. Written as DNA, the CDR3 is TGTGCCACCAGTATGATAGGGATACGCGACTCCTACAATGAGCAGTTCTTC. Protein product: CATSMIGIRDSYNEQFF.

The chain employs TRBV27 and TRBJ1-6; perhaps TRBD1 as D (5 bases). This CDR3 spans 14 amino acids. Germline values: CDR1 MNHEY, CDR2 SMNVEV (reference sequence). V was pared by 3 bases and J by 13 bases, with 16 bases between. In DNA form, the CDR3 reads TGTGCCAGCAGTTTGACGGGCTGGGGGGGTCCCCTCCACTTT. Translation: CASSLTGWGGPLHF.